This is a list of T cell receptor beta chains from one sample in a study of blood T cell repertoires in COVID-19. Generated by immunoSEQ multiplex PCR, the TCRdb table keeps only in-frame clones and is missing some. The sample contains about 190,000 clones, approximately 91% of which appear only once. Sequences were obtained from peripheral blood. These receptors were obtained from a young man with active or convalescent COVID-19. Both conserved end residues are part of each CDR3. The D gene is left open where the match is weak. Some rows have no size entry. The others give once, few or many, or a class for an expanded clone.

TRBJ2-1	.	.	TRBV6-5	CASRHPGLLGDEQFF	TGTGCCAGCAGGCATCCGGGACTTCTTGGCGATGAGCAGTTCTTC
TRBJ1-5	.	.	TRBV29-1	CSVENGRGQPQHF	TGCAGCGTTGAAAATGGCAGGGGACAGCCCCAGCATTTT
TRBJ1-3	.	.	TRBV5-1	CASSLESGAGNTIYF	TGCGCCAGCAGCTTGGAATCAGGGGCTGGAAACACCATATATTTT
TRBJ2-3	TRBD1	.	TRBV29-1	CSVAGTGDTDTQYF	TGCAGCGTGGCCGGGACAGGAGACACAGATACGCAGTATTTT
TRBJ2-3	.	.	TRBV4-2	CASSPGSGVMGDTQYF	TGTGCCAGCAGCCCGGGTAGCGGCGTTATGGGGGATACGCAGTATTTT
TRBJ1-1	.	.	TRBV6-5	CASGYRANTEAFF	TGTGCCAGCGGGTACAGGGCGAACACTGAAGCTTTCTTT
TRBJ2-7	TRBD1	.	TRBV19	CASMRSTGGEQYF	TGTGCCAGTATGAGATCGACAGGGGGCGAGCAGTACTTC
TRBJ2-7	TRBD2	.	TRBV2	CASSLAGESSYEQYF	TGTGCCAGCAGTTTAGCGGGGGAGAGCTCCTACGAGCAGTACTTC
TRBJ2-3	.	.	TRBV7-2	CASSLDGGSTDTQYF	TGTGCCAGCAGCTTAGATGGGGGGAGCACAGATACGCAGTATTTT
TRBJ2-7	.	.	TRBV9	CASSVEGGPILYEQYF	TGTGCCAGCAGCGTAGAGGGGGGGCCGATCCTCTACGAGCAGTACTTC
TRBJ2-7	.	.	TRBV3-1/TRBV3-2	CASSQDSGGLKSHEQYF	TGTGCCAGCAGCCAAGATAGTGGCGGCCTGAAGTCCCACGAGCAGTACTTC
TRBJ2-1	.	.	TRBV6-1	CASSEQGDEQFF	TGTGCCAGCAGTGAGCAGGGTGATGAGCAGTTCTTC
TRBJ1-2	.	.	TRBV7-2	CASSLMGGTNYGYTF	TGTGCCAGCAGCTTAATGGGGGGAACTAACTATGGCTACACCTTC
TRBJ1-5	.	.	TRBV30	CAWSAGGGQPQHF	TGTGCCTGGAGTGCGGGGGGAGGACAGCCCCAGCATTTT
TRBJ2-1	.	once	TRBV6-5	CASSFDGSGTNEQFF	TGTGCCAGCAGTTTTGACGGGAGCGGTACCAATGAGCAGTTCTTC
TRBJ1-5	.	.	TRBV6-1	CASSGEDPGGNQPQHF	TGTGCCAGCAGTGGAGAGGACCCCGGGGGCAATCAGCCCCAGCATTTT
TRBJ2-3	TRBD2	.	TRBV2	CASSAAGGLTDTQYF	TGTGCCAGCAGTGCAGCGGGGGGGCTGACAGATACGCAGTATTTT
TRBJ1-4	.	.	TRBV30	CACPRASTNEKLFF	TGTGCCTGCCCCCGCGCGTCAACTAATGAAAAACTGTTTTTT
TRBJ2-5	TRBD2	.	TRBV7-2	CASSLVASGRETQYF	TGTGCCAGCAGCTTAGTGGCTAGCGGGAGGGAGACCCAGTACTTC
TRBJ2-1	.	.	TRBV12-3/TRBV12-4	CASSLDSLEQFF	TGTGCCAGCAGCCTGGACAGCCTTGAGCAGTTCTTC
TRBJ2-7	TRBD2	.	TRBV6-1	CASSEAGPLAEQYF	TGTGCCAGCAGTGAAGCGGGCCCACTAGCGGAGCAGTACTTC
TRBJ1-5	.	.	TRBV9	CASSGGEAQPQHF	TGTGCCAGCAGCGGGGGCGAAGCTCAGCCCCAGCATTTT
TRBJ1-1	.	.	TRBV19	CASSIGGDETEAFF	TGTGCCAGTAGTATAGGGGGCGACGAAACTGAAGCTTTCTTT
TRBJ2-1	TRBD1	.	TRBV15	CATSRDRDRDLGGQFF	TGTGCCACCAGCAGAGATCGGGACAGGGACCTAGGGGGACAGTTCTTC
TRBJ1-5	.	.	TRBV19	CASSAGDGQPQHF	TGTGCCAGTAGTGCGGGGGATGGACAGCCCCAGCATTTT